Listed below are T cell receptor beta chains from one sample, sequenced in a study of CD8 T cells in ankylosing spondylitis. TCRdb analysed the 5' RACE reads with MiXCR anew, one entry per CDR3 protein. The table lists under 300,000 distinct CDR3 sequences, roughly 10% of them singletons, with about 2.8% in the top ten. The sample comprised blood, either unsorted or a sorted T cell fraction (not recorded which). The receptors were sampled from a male donor with ankylosing spondylitis or in good health (not recorded which). Each CDR3 is given without its conserved first and last residue.

v_gene	j_gene	CDR3aa
TRBV4-2	TRBJ1-6	ASSGRQGAGPNSPLH
TRBV4-1	TRBJ2-3	ASSQGTSGRPDTQY
TRBV4-1	TRBJ1-1	ASSQELGGRRRAEAF
TRBV10-2	TRBJ1-1	ATSPLELRTGGNTEAF
TRBV4-1	TRBJ1-1	ASNHRAMNTEAF
TRBV12-3/TRBV12-4	TRBJ2-1	ASSSEGF
TRBV4-1	TRBJ1-1	ASSQYGTGNTEAF
TRBV6-1	TRBJ1-1	ASSEGPGWNTEAF
TRBV5-1	TRBJ2-7	ASSLRGPNLGEQY
TRBV19	TRBJ1-2	ASSPEGRTADGYT
TRBV6-1	TRBJ2-7	ASSPPGAYEQY
TRBV9	TRBJ2-5	ASSSLGTSGGWETQY
TRBV27	TRBJ1-2	ASREFYGYT
TRBV6-4	TRBJ2-1	ASSGTSGGNEQF
TRBV7-2	TRBJ1-5	ASSLLGGYNQPQH
TRBV7-9	TRBJ1-1	ASSLGSSDPGGAF
TRBV6-1	TRBJ1-1	ASTPLLGSEAF
TRBV20-1	TRBJ2-3	SARVRGGNTQY
TRBV20-1	TRBJ2-5	SARLGLGGTQY
TRBV29-1	TRBJ2-7	SAGGQGRYEQY
TRBV29-1	TRBJ2-3	SFSKSSQITDTQY
TRBV20-1	TRBJ2-7	SARDVTSGNSYEQY
TRBV20-1	TRBJ2-3	SARSGGTADTQY
TRBV20-1	TRBJ1-2	SARVGGSLGGYT
TRBV5-1	TRBJ2-5	ASSLSREETQY
TRBV4-1	TRBJ2-7	ASSQGGGTAKTYEQY
TRBV12-3/TRBV12-4	TRBJ2-2	ASSLAPGATGELF
TRBV7-9	TRBJ1-2	ASSVTGSSNYGYT
TRBV7-9	TRBJ2-1	ASSLYRERLSNEQF
TRBV7-2	TRBJ2-2	ASSLVQGNGNTGELF
TRBV24-1	TRBJ2-1	ATSDRNHSSGEQF
TRBV7-9	TRBJ2-6	ASSLDSRVLT
TRBV7-2	TRBJ2-1	ASSLWGASSYNEQF
TRBV5-1	TRBJ2-2	ASREDTANTGELF
TRBV12-3/TRBV12-4	TRBJ2-2	ASSFSRAGTGELF
TRBV12-3/TRBV12-4	TRBJ2-7	ASSSPGEPYEQY
TRBV10-3	TRBJ2-1	AAGNPSYNEQF
TRBV24-1	TRBJ1-2	ATRGPNNYGYT
TRBV3-1	TRBJ2-7	ASSRSGLYYEQY
TRBV29-1	TRBJ2-1	SVESGNEQF
TRBV6-1	TRBJ1-4	ASSPPGAGNEKLF
TRBV5-1	TRBJ2-4	ASSLEGSKNIQY
TRBV5-1	TRBJ1-2	ASSLDMGQNYGYT
TRBV4-1	TRBJ2-4	ASSHPRDSKAKNIQY
TRBV19	TRBJ2-1	ASSVTSSNNEQF
TRBV11-2	TRBJ1-5	VSSTDRYRPQH
TRBV20-1	TRBJ2-5	SARDRGWEAVETQY
TRBV5-1	TRBJ1-1	ASSLGTGKAEAF
TRBV15	TRBJ2-5	ATSRPPKETQY
TRBV27	TRBJ2-5	ASQGGKTQY
TRBV5-1	TRBJ1-2	ASSSSPVGANYGYT
TRBV29-1	TRBJ2-7	SVAPGGYEQY
TRBV27	TRBJ2-2	ASSSGTSGTGELF
TRBV7-9	TRBJ1-2	ASSLPYSYGYT